Listed below are T cell receptor beta chains from one sample, sequenced in a study of lymphopenia after photon versus proton radiotherapy. Profiling relied on immunoSEQ multiplex PCR, and the TCRdb table lists in-frame clones only, not all of them. The sample records 77,000 or so clones, around four fifths being singletons. The starting material was peripheral blood, obtained from a patient treated with proton-based radiotherapy. These receptor sequences come from a man in his fifties or sixties with pancreatic cancer. Each CDR3 is given with its conserved first and last residue. A D gene is named only where the DNA matches it firmly. Size is omitted from some rows. Given values are once, few, many or a class for expanded clones.

clone size: -; J gene: TRBJ2-1; V gene: TRBV5-1; D gene: TRBD1; CDR3 length: 16; CDR3 protein: CASSLTGTGGYHEQFF; CDR3 DNA: TGCGCCAGCAGCCTGACCGGGACAGGGGGCTACCATGAGCAGTTCTTC
clone size: -; J gene: TRBJ2-1; V gene: TRBV30; D gene: TRBD2; CDR3 length: 14; CDR3 protein: CAWMSGSAYNEQFF; CDR3 DNA: TGTGCCTGGATGAGCGGGAGTGCATACAATGAGCAGTTCTTC
clone size: -; J gene: TRBJ1-1; V gene: TRBV25-1; D gene: TRBD1; CDR3 length: 15; CDR3 protein: CASSGTGSMNTEAFF; CDR3 DNA: TGTGCCAGCAGTGGGACAGGCAGCATGAACACTGAAGCTTTCTTT
clone size: -; J gene: TRBJ1-5; V gene: TRBV25-1; D gene: -; CDR3 length: 13; CDR3 protein: CASRGQYNQPQHF; CDR3 DNA: TGTGCCAGCCGAGGACAGTACAATCAGCCCCAGCATTTT
clone size: few; J gene: TRBJ1-2; V gene: TRBV5-4; D gene: -; CDR3 length: 15; CDR3 protein: CASSLNIDSNYGYTF; CDR3 DNA: TGTGCCAGCAGCTTAAATATTGACTCTAACTATGGCTACACCTTC
clone size: -; J gene: TRBJ2-7; V gene: TRBV27; D gene: -; CDR3 length: 14; CDR3 protein: CASSRADPPYEQYF; CDR3 DNA: TGTGCCAGCAGTAGAGCGGACCCACCCTACGAGCAGTACTTC
clone size: -; J gene: TRBJ1-2; V gene: TRBV7-9; D gene: -; CDR3 length: 13; CDR3 protein: CASSSDRLYGYTF; CDR3 DNA: TGTGCCAGCAGTTCAGACAGGCTCTATGGCTACACCTTC
clone size: -; J gene: TRBJ2-1; V gene: TRBV7-6; D gene: -; CDR3 length: 15; CDR3 protein: CASSFTGTGNNEQFF; CDR3 DNA: TGTGCCAGCAGCTTCACCGGGACGGGAAACAATGAGCAGTTCTTC
clone size: once; J gene: TRBJ2-3; V gene: TRBV14; D gene: -; CDR3 length: 19; CDR3 protein: CASSPSFGGIPLNTDTQYF; CDR3 DNA: TGTGCCAGCAGCCCCTCTTTTGGGGGGATTCCCCTGAACACAGATACGCAGTATTTT
clone size: -; J gene: TRBJ2-5; V gene: TRBV30; D gene: -; CDR3 length: 13; CDR3 protein: CAWSVTSQETQYF; CDR3 DNA: TGTGCCTGGAGTGTAACTTCACAAGAGACCCAGTACTTC
clone size: -; J gene: TRBJ2-7; V gene: TRBV18; D gene: TRBD1; CDR3 length: 14; CDR3 protein: CASSTSTGNYEQYF; CDR3 DNA: TGTGCCAGCTCAACCTCGACAGGGAACTACGAGCAGTACTTC
clone size: -; J gene: TRBJ2-2; V gene: TRBV6-1; D gene: -; CDR3 length: 15; CDR3 protein: CASRPGTRRTGELFF; CDR3 DNA: TGTGCCAGCAGGCCCGGGACAAGGAGGACCGGGGAGCTGTTTTTT
clone size: -; J gene: TRBJ2-1; V gene: TRBV6-5; D gene: -; CDR3 length: 15; CDR3 protein: CASSRPGGFNNEQFF; CDR3 DNA: TGTGCCAGCAGTCGCCCTGGTGGGTTTAACAATGAGCAGTTCTTC
clone size: few; J gene: TRBJ2-3; V gene: TRBV18; D gene: -; CDR3 length: 15; CDR3 protein: CASSQRRGHTDTQYF; CDR3 DNA: TGTGCCAGCTCCCAACGACGTGGGCACACAGATACGCAGTATTTT
clone size: -; J gene: TRBJ1-1; V gene: TRBV10-3; D gene: -; CDR3 length: 14; CDR3 protein: CAISESDTRAEAFF; CDR3 DNA: TGTGCCATCAGTGAGTCTGACACCCGAGCTGAAGCTTTCTTT
clone size: -; J gene: TRBJ2-3; V gene: TRBV9; D gene: TRBD2; CDR3 length: 15; CDR3 protein: CASSVGLAGGDTQYF; CDR3 DNA: TGTGCCAGCAGCGTAGGGCTAGCGGGAGGAGATACGCAGTATTTT
clone size: -; J gene: TRBJ2-5; V gene: TRBV5-4; D gene: -; CDR3 length: 14; CDR3 protein: CASSLGSTMETQYF; CDR3 DNA: TGTGCCAGCAGCTTGGGGTCCACCATGGAGACCCAGTACTTC
clone size: -; J gene: TRBJ2-7; V gene: TRBV30; D gene: TRBD1; CDR3 length: 14; CDR3 protein: CAWEDRGRKYEQYF; CDR3 DNA: TGTGCCTGGGAGGACAGGGGGAGAAAGTACGAGCAGTACTTC
clone size: -; J gene: TRBJ2-1; V gene: TRBV29-1; D gene: -; CDR3 length: 13; CDR3 protein: CSVPGSDRNEQFF; CDR3 DNA: TGCAGCGTTCCCGGGTCGGATCGGAATGAGCAGTTCTTC
clone size: -; J gene: TRBJ2-1; V gene: TRBV11-3; D gene: -; CDR3 length: 14; CDR3 protein: CASSLTGNNNEQFF; CDR3 DNA: TGTGCCAGCAGCTTAACCGGGAACAACAATGAGCAGTTCTTC
clone size: -; J gene: TRBJ2-3; V gene: TRBV5-6; D gene: TRBD2; CDR3 length: 14; CDR3 protein: CASGAAGGVDTQYF; CDR3 DNA: TGTGCCAGCGGGGCAGCGGGAGGAGTGGATACGCAGTATTTT
clone size: -; J gene: TRBJ2-1; V gene: TRBV27; D gene: TRBD2; CDR3 length: 17; CDR3 protein: CASSQRLAGGSYNEQFF; CDR3 DNA: TGTGCCAGCAGCCAGAGACTAGCGGGGGGCTCCTACAATGAGCAGTTCTTC
clone size: few; J gene: TRBJ1-3; V gene: TRBV30; D gene: -; CDR3 length: 12; CDR3 protein: CASEKAGNTIYF; CDR3 DNA: TGTGCGTCCGAGAAGGCCGGAAACACCATATATTTT
clone size: -; J gene: TRBJ2-5; V gene: TRBV28; D gene: TRBD2; CDR3 length: 17; CDR3 protein: CASSLRLAGGDRKTQYF; CDR3 DNA: TGTGCCAGCAGTTTGAGACTAGCGGGTGGGGATAGAAAGACCCAGTACTTC
clone size: -; J gene: TRBJ2-7; V gene: TRBV30; D gene: -; CDR3 length: 14; CDR3 protein: CAWRGPGTGEEQYF; CDR3 DNA: TGTGCCTGGAGGGGACCCGGGACGGGTGAGGAGCAGTACTTC
clone size: -; J gene: TRBJ1-1; V gene: TRBV27; D gene: -; CDR3 length: 15; CDR3 protein: CASSPLPEMNTEAFF; CDR3 DNA: TGTGCCAGCAGCCCCCTTCCCGAGATGAACACTGAAGCTTTCTTT
clone size: few; J gene: TRBJ1-3; V gene: TRBV11-2; D gene: -; CDR3 length: 14; CDR3 protein: CASSHGQHGNTIYF; CDR3 DNA: TGTGCCAGCAGTCATGGACAGCATGGAAACACCATATATTTT
clone size: -; J gene: TRBJ1-1; V gene: TRBV5-4; D gene: -; CDR3 length: 14; CDR3 protein: CASSSRGGTTEAFF; CDR3 DNA: TGTGCCAGCAGCTCTCGGGGGGGGACCACTGAAGCTTTCTTT